Following are 25 T cell receptor beta chains from one sample sequenced in a study of T cell responses to AZD1222 COVID-19 vaccine. The data were produced by immunoSEQ multiplex PCR, yet TCRdb's version contains in-frame clones alone and is incomplete. The sample lists some 110,000 clones, 70% to 90% occurring once. The sequenced sample was peripheral blood, obtained 28 days after the second AZD1222 dose. All receptors come from an adult who received the AZD1222 COVID-19 vaccine.

The sample holds a few counts of this clone. The chain employs TRBV10-1 and TRBJ1-2; D call uncertain. The germline V gene has CDR1 WNHNN and CDR2 SYGVQD (reference sequence). V lost 0 bases to trimming and J lost 8 bases, with 16 bases between them. The CDR3 totals 15 residues. The CDR3 bases are TGCGCCAGCAGTGAGTCTGTGGGCCGTTCTTCAGGCTACACCTTC. Translating gives CASSESVGRSSGYTF.

The chain combines TRBV7-2 with TRBJ2-6; D gene ambiguous. There are 15 residues in the CDR3. V lost 4 bases to trimming and J lost 0 bases, with 7 bases between them. Germline values: CDR1 SGHTA, CDR2 FQGNSA. The CDR3 reads CASSSTNSGANVLTF. The CDR3, as DNA: TGTGCCAGCAGCTCTACTAACTCTGGGGCCAACGTCCTGACTTTC. Full variable domain (outside the CDR3, taken from reference TRBV7-2 and TRBJ2-6): GAGVSQSPSNKVTEKGKDVELRCDPISGHTALYWYRQSLGQGLEFLIYFQGNSAPDKSGLPSDRFSAERTGGSVSTLTIQRTQQEDSAVYLCASSSTNSGANVLTFGAGSRLTVL.

The CDR3 DNA follows: TGTGCCAGCAGCCAAGGAGGTCAGGCAGTTTATAGCAATCAGCCCCAGCATTTT. It is translated as CASSQGGQAVYSNQPQHF. The chain joins TRBV4-2 to TRBJ1-5, with D unclear. CDR3 length equals 18 residues. Trimming shortened V by 1 base and J by 0 bases, and 16 bases separated the two germline ends. Per the germline V gene, CDR1 is LGHNA and CDR2 is YNFKEQ.

CDR3 DNA sequence: TGTGCCAGCAGTACCCCCGGAGGGGGTTTCTATGGCTACACCTTC. Amino acid sequence: CASSTPGGGFYGYTF. The chain recombines TRBV28 with TRBJ1-2, with D possibly TRBD1 on 6 matching bases. Trimming stripped 5 bases from V and 4 bases from J, with 17 bases between. Germline lookup yields CDR1 MDHEN and CDR2 SYDVKM. The CDR3 loop spans 15 amino acids.

The chain recombines TRBV18 with TRBJ1-1; no reliable D call. CDR3 size: 15 residues. With 1 base removed from V and 3 bases from J, the gap between germline ends came to 12 bases. Germline-derived CDR1 and CDR2 are KGHSH and LQKENI. Here the CDR3 DNA reads TGTGCCAGCTCACCACTGGGGTTAAGGTACACTGAAGCTTTCTTT. This sequence encodes CASSPLGLRYTEAFF.

The gene calls are TRBV7-2 and TRBJ2-2, with 8 bases matching TRBD1. Germline V gene lookup returns CDR1 SGHTA and CDR2 FQGNSA. V gave up 10 bases and J gave up 1 base; unmatched junction bases: 5. This CDR3 is built from 14 residues. The CDR3 here is CATQGQGNTGELFF. CDR3 sequence (DNA): TGTGCCACCCAAGGACAGGGGAACACCGGGGAGCTGTTTTTT.

The CDR3 loop is CASRNLQAGEQETQYF. The CDR3 DNA reads as TGTGCCAGCAGAAATCTCCAGGCGGGGGAACAAGAGACCCAGTACTTC. This chain joins TRBV27 and TRBJ2-5; TRBD2 matches at 7 bases. The junction had 12 bases not matched to a gene; V was cut back by 6 bases and J by 2 bases. Germline CDR1 and CDR2: MNHEY and SMNVEV (reference sequence). The CDR3 runs 16 residues.

V is TRBV27 and J is TRBJ1-5; tentatively, D is TRBD1 (6 bases). Trimming stripped 4 bases from V and 2 bases from J, with 24 bases between. This CDR3 spans 19 amino acids. Germline V gene sequence: CDR1 MNHEY, CDR2 SMNVEV (reference sequence). CDR3 nucleotide sequence: TGTGCCAGCAGTTCCCACACAGGGACCAGTTTCGGGGGCAATCAGCCCCAGCATTTT. Protein: CASSSHTGTSFGGNQPQHF.

This sequence joins TRBV28 and TRBJ1-1; D perhaps matches TRBD1 (6 bases). The CDR3 is 12 amino acids. V shed 5 bases and J shed 5 bases, with 9 bases lying between them. Germline V gives CDR1 MDHEN, CDR2 SYDVKM. This chain's CDR3 is CASSLQGTEAFF. CDR3 sequence (DNA): TGTGCCAGCAGTCTACAGGGTACTGAAGCTTTCTTT. Complete variable domain (other parts from reference TRBV28 and TRBJ1-1): DVKVTQSSRYLVKRTGEKVFLECVQDMDHENMFWYRQDPGLGLRLIYFSYDVKMKEKGDIPEGYSVSREKKERFSLILESASTNQTSMYLCASSLQGTEAFFGQGTRLTVV.

This rearrangement joins TRBV18 to TRBJ1-5, with 9 bases matching TRBD1. This CDR3 comprises 14 residues. CDR1 is KGHSH and CDR2 is LQKENI in the germline V gene. V shed 6 bases and J 5 bases; nucleotides not matched to a gene: 5. CDR3 sequence: CASSQTGGHQPQHF. As DNA, the CDR3 is TGTGCCAGCTCTCAAACAGGGGGCCATCAGCCCCAGCATTTT.

J is TRBJ2-3 and V is TRBV7-2; TRBD1 is a possible D gene (5 bases). Per the germline V gene, CDR1 is SGHTA and CDR2 is FQGNSA. This CDR3 is 13 amino acids long. Trimming took off 2 bases at V and 5 bases at J, with 8 bases between the two ends. CDR3 sequence: CASSLRQKDTQYF. CDR3 nucleotide sequence: TGTGCCAGCAGCTTAAGACAGAAAGATACGCAGTATTTT.

This chain uses TRBV12-3 or TRBV12-4 with TRBJ2-2; tentatively, D is TRBD2 (5 bases). V shed 8 bases and J shed 11 bases, with 15 bases lying between them. The CDR3 has 12 amino acids. The CDR3 protein is CASAGRGPELFF. The CDR3 DNA follows: TGTGCCAGCGCTGGGAGAGGGCCCGAGCTGTTTTTT.

This clone turned up a few times. The chain couples TRBV6-2 or TRBV6-3 to TRBJ2-3, with a weak D call TRBD2 (6 bases). Germline loops: CDR1 MNHEY, CDR2 SVGEGT. This CDR3 region has 17 residues. Trimming left V 5 bases short and J 2 bases short, with 20 bases between. CDR3 amino acids: CASSKTSSGGNTDTQYF. The CDR3 nucleotides read TGTGCCAGCAGTAAGACTAGTTCAGGCGGAAACACAGATACGCAGTATTTT.

This rearrangement joins TRBV10-3 to TRBJ1-3, with D perhaps matching TRBD1 (5 bases). With 6 bases removed from V and 1 base from J, the gap between germline ends came to 10 bases. From germline, CDR1 is ENHRY and CDR2 SYGVKD. This CDR3 has 14 amino acids. This CDR3 is CAIRGHLSGNTIYF. The CDR3 DNA follows: TGTGCCATCAGAGGACACCTATCTGGAAACACCATATATTTT.

The chain employs TRBV2 and TRBJ1-5; TRBD1 is a possible D gene (5 bases). Germline V gene sequence: CDR1 SNHLY, CDR2 FYNNEI. Deletions cut 4 bases from V and 0 bases from J, with 16 bases between. The CDR3 length is 17 residues. In nucleotides, the CDR3 is TGTGCCAGCAGTGGATCCGGGACCCGGTATAGCAATCAGCCCCAGCATTTT. This sequence encodes CASSGSGTRYSNQPQHF.

The chain recombines TRBV5-4 with TRBJ1-3; 10 bases line up with TRBD1. This CDR3 is 14 amino acids long. Germline loops: CDR1 SGHNT, CDR2 YYREEE (reference sequence). The J segment lost 6 bases and the V segment lost 7 bases, leaving 7 bases of the junction unmatched. Here the CDR3 DNA reads TGTGCCAGCTCTAGACAGGGGGCGCAAAACACCATATATTTT. Translating gives CASSRQGAQNTIYF.

The chain links TRBV7-9 to TRBJ2-6, with D possibly matching TRBD2 (5 bases). This CDR3 contains 14 residues. Germline CDR1 is SEHNR and CDR2 is FQNEAQ (reference sequence). V was cut by 5 bases and J by 1 base, with 6 bases left in between. The CDR3 nucleotides are TGTGCCAGCAGCCGCGGGTCTGGGGCCAACGTCCTGACTTTC. It encodes CASSRGSGANVLTF.

CDR3 protein: CASSVGRGRDEQYF. CDR3 coding DNA: TGTGCCAGCAGCGTAGGACGGGGGCGGGACGAGCAGTACTTC. The rearrangement links TRBV9 to TRBJ2-7, with D possibly called TRBD1 or TRBD2 (6 bases each). Germline V CDR1 and CDR2: SGDLS, YYNGEE. V was clipped by 0 bases and J by 5 bases, with 12 bases between them. The CDR3 sequence is 14 residues long.

The chain couples TRBV2 to TRBJ1-5, with D perhaps TRBD1 (6 bases). Germline V gives CDR1 SNHLY, CDR2 FYNNEI. The V end lost 9 bases, the J end lost 4 bases, and 13 bases lay between the germline ends. The CDR3 covers 13 residues. DNA for the CDR3: TGTGCCAGTAGACAGGTACCGAATCAGCCCCAGCATTTT. It yields the protein CASRQVPNQPQHF.

The chain is built from TRBV29-1 and TRBJ1-2, with 7 bases fitting TRBD1. CDR1 is SQVTM, CDR2 ANQGSEA, per germline. The CDR3 has 12 residues. The J segment lost 7 bases and the V segment lost 3 bases, leaving 5 bases of the junction unmatched. The CDR3 DNA follows: TGCAGCGTTGATTTGAGGGGGCTTGGCTACACCTTC. Amino acid sequence: CSVDLRGLGYTF.

The chain joins TRBV6-5 to TRBJ1-6; no firm D call. Germline CDR1 reads MNHEY; CDR2 reads SVGAGI. The CDR3 sequence is 12 residues long. V shed 10 bases and J shed 7 bases, with 11 bases lying between them. CDR3 in amino acids: CATSRRNSPLHF. The CDR3 region has the DNA TGTGCCACCTCCCGCAGAAATTCACCCCTCCACTTT.

The V call is TRBV29-1, the J call TRBJ2-1; D is ambiguous. This CDR3 region has 14 residues. The germline CDR1 and CDR2 sequences are SQVTM and ANQGSEA. Trimming removed 2 bases at V and 0 bases at J, with 8 bases between. The CDR3 region is CSVEYENSYNEQFF. Here the CDR3 DNA reads TGCAGCGTTGAATACGAGAACTCCTACAATGAGCAGTTCTTC.

The V and J genes are TRBV7-9 and TRBJ2-4; TRBD2 matches at 13 bases. Trimming cost V 4 bases and J 8 bases; bases outside gene matches: 5. The CDR3 consists of 15 residues. Germline CDR1 and CDR2: SEHNR and FQNEAQ (reference sequence). The CDR3 sequence: CASSSWGLAGHIQYF. The DNA for the CDR3 is TGTGCCAGCAGCTCCTGGGGACTAGCGGGGCACATTCAGTACTTC.

The CDR3 DNA reads as TGCAGCGTTGGCGGGGGGGCCTTAAATGAGCAGTTCTTC. It specifies CSVGGGALNEQFF. The chain has TRBV29-1 and TRBJ2-1; 9 bases match TRBD2. The germline V gene has CDR1 SQVTM and CDR2 ANQGSEA. The CDR3 has 13 residues. V gave up 4 bases and J gave up 7 bases; unmatched junction bases: 5.

This chain uses TRBV10-3 with TRBJ1-5; 7 bases agree with TRBD1. The V gene's germline CDR1 is ENHRY and CDR2 SYGVKD. The V and J ends lost 4 bases and 4 bases, in that order; junction bases with no gene match: 7. The CDR3 covers 15 residues. The CDR3 loop is CAISVSDRVNQPQHF. The CDR3 nucleotides read TGTGCCATCAGTGTTTCCGACAGGGTTAATCAGCCCCAGCATTTT.